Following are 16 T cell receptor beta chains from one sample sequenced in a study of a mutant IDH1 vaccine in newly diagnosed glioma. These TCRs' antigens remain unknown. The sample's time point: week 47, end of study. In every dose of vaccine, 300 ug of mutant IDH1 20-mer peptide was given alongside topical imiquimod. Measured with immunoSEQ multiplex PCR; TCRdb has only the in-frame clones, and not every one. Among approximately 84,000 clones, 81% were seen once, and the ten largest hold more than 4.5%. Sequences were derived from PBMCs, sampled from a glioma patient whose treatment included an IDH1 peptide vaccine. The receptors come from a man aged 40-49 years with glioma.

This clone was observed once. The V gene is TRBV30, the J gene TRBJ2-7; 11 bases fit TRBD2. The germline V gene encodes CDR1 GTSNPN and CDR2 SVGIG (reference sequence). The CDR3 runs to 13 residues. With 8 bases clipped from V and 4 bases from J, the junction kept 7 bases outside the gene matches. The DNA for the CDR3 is TGTGCCCTAGCGGGAGGTTCCCCTTACGAGCAGTACTTC. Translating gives CALAGGSPYEQYF.

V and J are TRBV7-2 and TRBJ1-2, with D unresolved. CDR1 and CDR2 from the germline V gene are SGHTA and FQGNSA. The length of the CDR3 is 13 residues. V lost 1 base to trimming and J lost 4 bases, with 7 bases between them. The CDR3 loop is CASSLGAIYGYTF. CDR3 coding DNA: TGTGCCAGCAGCTTAGGCGCGATCTATGGCTACACCTTC.

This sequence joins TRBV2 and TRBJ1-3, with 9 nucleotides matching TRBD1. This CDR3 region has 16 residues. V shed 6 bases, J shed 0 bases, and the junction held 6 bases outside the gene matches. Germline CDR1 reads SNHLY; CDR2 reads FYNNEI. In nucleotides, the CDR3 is TGTGCCAGCAGCCGGGACAGGGAAGTCTCTGGAAACACCATATATTTT. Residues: CASSRDREVSGNTIYF.

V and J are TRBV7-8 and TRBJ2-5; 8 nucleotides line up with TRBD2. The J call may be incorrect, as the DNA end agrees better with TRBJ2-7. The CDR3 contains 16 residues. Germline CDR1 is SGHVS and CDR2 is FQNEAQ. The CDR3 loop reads CASSPGGGLSSYEQYF. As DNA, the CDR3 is TGTGCCAGCAGCCCCGGGGGGGGACTTAGCTCCTACGAGCAGTACTTC.

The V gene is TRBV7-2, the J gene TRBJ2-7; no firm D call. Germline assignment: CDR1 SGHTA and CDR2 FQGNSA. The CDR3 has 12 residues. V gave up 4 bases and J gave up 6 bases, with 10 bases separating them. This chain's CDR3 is CASSSLPPEQYF. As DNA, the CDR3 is TGTGCCAGCAGCTCACTTCCCCCCGAGCAGTACTTC.

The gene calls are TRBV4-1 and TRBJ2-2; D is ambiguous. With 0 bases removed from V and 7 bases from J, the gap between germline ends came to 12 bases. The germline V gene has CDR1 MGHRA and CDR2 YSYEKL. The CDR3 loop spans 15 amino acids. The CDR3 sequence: CASSQEENFGGELFF. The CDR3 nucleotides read TGCGCCAGCAGCCAAGAGGAGAACTTCGGCGGGGAGCTGTTTTTT.

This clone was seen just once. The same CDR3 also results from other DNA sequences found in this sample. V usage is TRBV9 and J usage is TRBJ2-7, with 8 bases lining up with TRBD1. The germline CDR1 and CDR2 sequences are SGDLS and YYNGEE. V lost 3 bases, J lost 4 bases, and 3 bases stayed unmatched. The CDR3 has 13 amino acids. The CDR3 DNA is TGTGCCAGCAGCGGGGGGACAGGTTACGAGCAGTACTTC. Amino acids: CASSGGTGYEQYF.

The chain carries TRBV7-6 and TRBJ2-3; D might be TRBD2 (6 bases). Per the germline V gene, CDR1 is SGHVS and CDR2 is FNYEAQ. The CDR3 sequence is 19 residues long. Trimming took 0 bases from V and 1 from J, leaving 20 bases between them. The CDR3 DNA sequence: TGTGCCAGCAGCTTAGCCCAAGAATCGCATCCGGGAGGCACAGATACGCAGTATTTT. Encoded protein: CASSLAQESHPGGTDTQYF.

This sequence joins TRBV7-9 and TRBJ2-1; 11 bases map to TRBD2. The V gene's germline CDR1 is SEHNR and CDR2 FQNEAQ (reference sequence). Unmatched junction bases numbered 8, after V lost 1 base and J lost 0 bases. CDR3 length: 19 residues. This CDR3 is CASSLEVAGGFRSYNEQFF. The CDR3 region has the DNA TGTGCCAGCAGCTTAGAGGTAGCGGGGGGGTTTCGCTCCTACAATGAGCAGTTCTTC.

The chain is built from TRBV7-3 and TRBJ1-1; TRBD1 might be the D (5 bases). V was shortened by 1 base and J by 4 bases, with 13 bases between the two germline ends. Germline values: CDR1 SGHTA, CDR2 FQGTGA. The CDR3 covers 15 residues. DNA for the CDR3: TGTGCCAGCAGCTTAAGCCCCTCCCAGGGCACTGAAGCTTTCTTT. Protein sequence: CASSLSPSQGTEAFF. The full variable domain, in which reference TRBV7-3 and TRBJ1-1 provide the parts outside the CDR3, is GAGVSQTPSNKVTEKGKYVELRCDPISGHTALYWYRQSLGQGPEFLIYFQGTGAADDSGLPNDRFFAVRPEGSVSTLKIQRTERGDSAVYLCASSLSPSQGTEAFFGQGTRLTVV.

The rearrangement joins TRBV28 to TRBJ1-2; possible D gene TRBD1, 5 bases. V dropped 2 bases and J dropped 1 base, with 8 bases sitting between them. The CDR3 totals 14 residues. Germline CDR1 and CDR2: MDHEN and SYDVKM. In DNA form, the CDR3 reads TGTGCCAGCAGTTTACAGGGCCGTAACTATGGCTACACCTTC. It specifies CASSLQGRNYGYTF.

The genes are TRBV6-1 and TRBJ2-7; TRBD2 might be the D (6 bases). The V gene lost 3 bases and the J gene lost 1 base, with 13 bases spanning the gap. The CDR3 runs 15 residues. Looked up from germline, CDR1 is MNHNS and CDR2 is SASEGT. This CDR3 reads CASSESLAGSYEQYF. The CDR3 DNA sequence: TGTGCCAGCAGTGAGTCGTTGGCGGGGTCCTACGAGCAGTACTTC.

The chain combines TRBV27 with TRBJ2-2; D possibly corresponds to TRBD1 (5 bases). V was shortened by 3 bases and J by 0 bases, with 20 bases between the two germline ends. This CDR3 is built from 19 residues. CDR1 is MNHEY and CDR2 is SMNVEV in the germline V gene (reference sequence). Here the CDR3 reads CASSFRGLGVYANTGELFF. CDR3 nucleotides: TGTGCCAGCAGTTTTAGAGGCCTAGGGGTCTATGCGAACACCGGGGAGCTGTTTTTT.

The CDR3 loop is CASNRRPSGRFSYEQYF. The CDR3 nucleotides are TGCGCCAGCAACCGACGTCCTAGCGGGAGGTTCTCCTACGAGCAGTACTTC. The chain carries TRBV10-1 and TRBJ2-7; TRBD2 matches at 11 bases. Germline trimming cut 7 bases from V and 0 bases from J; bases unmatched to any gene: 11. The CDR3 has 17 amino acids. Germline-derived CDR1 and CDR2 are WNHNN and SYGVQD (reference sequence).

The CDR3 DNA sequence: TGTGCCATTTATAGGGGGCAAGGAAACACCATATATTTT. Encoded protein: CAIYRGQGNTIYF. The chain is built from TRBV7-4 and TRBJ1-3; TRBD1 matches at 7 bases. CDR1 and CDR2 from the germline V gene are SGHVT and SQSDAQ. The CDR3 is 13 amino acids. Germline trimming cut 10 bases from V and 4 bases from J; bases unmatched to any gene: 7.

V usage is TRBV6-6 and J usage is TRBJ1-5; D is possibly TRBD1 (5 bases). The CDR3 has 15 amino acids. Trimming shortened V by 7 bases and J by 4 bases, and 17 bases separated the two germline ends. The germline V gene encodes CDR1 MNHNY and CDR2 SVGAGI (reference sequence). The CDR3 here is CASKLRADPNQPQHF. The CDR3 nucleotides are TGTGCCAGCAAACTCAGGGCGGACCCTAATCAGCCCCAGCATTTT.